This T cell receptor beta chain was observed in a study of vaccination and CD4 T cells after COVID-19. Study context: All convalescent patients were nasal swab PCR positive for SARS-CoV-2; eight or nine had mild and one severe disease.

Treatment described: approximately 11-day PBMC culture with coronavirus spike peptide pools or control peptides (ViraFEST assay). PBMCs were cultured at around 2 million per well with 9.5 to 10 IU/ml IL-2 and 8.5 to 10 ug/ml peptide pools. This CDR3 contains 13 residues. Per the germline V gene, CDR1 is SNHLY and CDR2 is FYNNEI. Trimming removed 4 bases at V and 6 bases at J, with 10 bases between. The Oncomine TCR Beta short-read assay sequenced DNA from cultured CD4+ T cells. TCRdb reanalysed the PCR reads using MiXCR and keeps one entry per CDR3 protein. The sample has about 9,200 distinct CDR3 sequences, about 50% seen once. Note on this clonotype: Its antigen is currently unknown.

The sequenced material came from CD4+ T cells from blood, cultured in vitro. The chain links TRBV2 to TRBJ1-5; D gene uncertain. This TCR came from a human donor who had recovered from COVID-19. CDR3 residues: CASSGSSSQPQHF. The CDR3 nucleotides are TGTGCCAGCAGTGGTAGTTCAAGTCAGCCCCAGCATTTT. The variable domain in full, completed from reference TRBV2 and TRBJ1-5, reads EPEVTQTPSHQVTQMGQEVILRCVPISNHLYFYWYRQILGQKVEFLVSFYNNEISEKSEIFDDQFSVERPDGSNFTLKIRSTKLEDSAMYFCASSGSSSQPQHFGDGTRLSIL.